This T cell receptor (beta chain) was sequenced in a study of cytomegalovirus exposure and HLA in healthy donors. Study-level results: The study put some 160 TCR beta chains on its list as cytomegalovirus-associated. Diagnosis of cytomegalovirus status made by the classifier reportedly showed high specificity and sensitivity. Trimming of TCR beta V- and J-genes showed a link, identified in a later analysis, to a missense DCLRE1C variant.

CDR1 and CDR2 (germline): SGHNT, YYREEE (reference sequence). The ends lost 1 base at V and 0 bases at J; junction bases unmatched: 7. The CDR3 runs to 16 residues. Details on this clone: The antigen is undetermined.

The PCR contained 60 Vbeta and 13 Jbeta primers. Sequenced by immunoSEQ multiplex PCR; TCRdb stores in-frame clones only, minus some. The table includes over 35,000 clones, roughly half detected once. This sequence originates from a human donor in good health. The sample was PBMCs. This chain links TRBV5-4 with TRBJ2-7; TRBD2 aligns across 7 bases. CDR3 loop: CASSLSASGYSYEQYF. The CDR3 DNA reads as TGTGCCAGCAGCTTGTCAGCTAGCGGTTACTCCTACGAGCAGTACTTC. Variable domain in full (rest from reference TRBV5-4 and TRBJ2-7): ETGVTQSPTHLIKTRGQQVTLRCSSQSGHNTVSWYQQALGQGPQFIFQYYREEENGRGNFPPRFSGLQFPNYSSELNVNALELDDSALYLCASSLSASGYSYEQYFGPGTRLTVT.